Below are 4 T cell receptor beta chains sequenced from a single sample in a study of vaccination and CD4 T cells after COVID-19. Sample treatment: roughly 10-day PBMC culture with coronavirus spike peptide pools or control peptides (ViraFEST assay). An Oncomine TCR Beta short-read assay was used to sequence the DNA from cultured CD4+ T cells. TCRdb called the PCR reads again in MiXCR, with one record for every CDR3 protein. The table includes more than 8,000 distinct CDR3 sequences, under 20% detected once. What these receptors recognize is not known. This specimen was CD4+ T cells from blood, cultured in vitro, taken after SARS-CoV-2 vaccination. The source is a human donor who had recovered from COVID-19.

This rearrangement joins TRBV11-3 to TRBJ2-7; TRBD2 agrees at 11 bases. CDR3 size: 15 residues. V lost 3 bases, J lost 2 bases, and 3 bases stayed unmatched. Germline CDR1 is SGHNT and CDR2 is YENEEA. CDR3 protein: CASSFLAGGAYEQYF. CDR3 coding DNA: TGTGCCAGCAGCTTCCTAGCGGGGGGTGCCTACGAGCAGTACTTC.

This clonotype appeared many times. The chain recombines TRBV4-2 with TRBJ2-1; D remains unclear. Germline CDR1 is LGHNA and CDR2 is YNFKEQ. The CDR3 runs 12 residues. V lost 1 base, J lost 10 bases, and 8 bases lay in between. CDR3 in DNA: TGTGCCAGCAGCCAAGGCTACTACGAGCAGTTCTTC. Its protein product is CASSQGYYEQFF.

This clonotype was detected a few times. The chain links TRBV10-1 to TRBJ1-5; D gene ambiguous. Deletions cut 0 bases from V and 5 bases from J, with 5 bases between. The CDR3 runs 13 residues. Germline V gene lookup returns CDR1 WNHNN and CDR2 SYGVQD (reference sequence). Written as DNA, the CDR3 is TGCGCCAGCAGTGAGTCAGGGTATCAGCCCCAGCATTTT. As protein: CASSESGYQPQHF.

This clonotype was recorded a few times. The chain recombines TRBV6-1 with TRBJ1-2, with TRBD1 as a possible D gene (5 bases). Trimming took off 7 bases at V and 5 bases at J, with 20 bases between the two ends. This CDR3 is 15 amino acids long. Germline CDR1 reads MNHNS; CDR2 reads SASEGT. CDR3 DNA sequence: TGTGCCAGCACTAAAACCGGGACGGGAACTTATGGCTACACCTTC. Protein sequence: CASTKTGTGTYGYTF.